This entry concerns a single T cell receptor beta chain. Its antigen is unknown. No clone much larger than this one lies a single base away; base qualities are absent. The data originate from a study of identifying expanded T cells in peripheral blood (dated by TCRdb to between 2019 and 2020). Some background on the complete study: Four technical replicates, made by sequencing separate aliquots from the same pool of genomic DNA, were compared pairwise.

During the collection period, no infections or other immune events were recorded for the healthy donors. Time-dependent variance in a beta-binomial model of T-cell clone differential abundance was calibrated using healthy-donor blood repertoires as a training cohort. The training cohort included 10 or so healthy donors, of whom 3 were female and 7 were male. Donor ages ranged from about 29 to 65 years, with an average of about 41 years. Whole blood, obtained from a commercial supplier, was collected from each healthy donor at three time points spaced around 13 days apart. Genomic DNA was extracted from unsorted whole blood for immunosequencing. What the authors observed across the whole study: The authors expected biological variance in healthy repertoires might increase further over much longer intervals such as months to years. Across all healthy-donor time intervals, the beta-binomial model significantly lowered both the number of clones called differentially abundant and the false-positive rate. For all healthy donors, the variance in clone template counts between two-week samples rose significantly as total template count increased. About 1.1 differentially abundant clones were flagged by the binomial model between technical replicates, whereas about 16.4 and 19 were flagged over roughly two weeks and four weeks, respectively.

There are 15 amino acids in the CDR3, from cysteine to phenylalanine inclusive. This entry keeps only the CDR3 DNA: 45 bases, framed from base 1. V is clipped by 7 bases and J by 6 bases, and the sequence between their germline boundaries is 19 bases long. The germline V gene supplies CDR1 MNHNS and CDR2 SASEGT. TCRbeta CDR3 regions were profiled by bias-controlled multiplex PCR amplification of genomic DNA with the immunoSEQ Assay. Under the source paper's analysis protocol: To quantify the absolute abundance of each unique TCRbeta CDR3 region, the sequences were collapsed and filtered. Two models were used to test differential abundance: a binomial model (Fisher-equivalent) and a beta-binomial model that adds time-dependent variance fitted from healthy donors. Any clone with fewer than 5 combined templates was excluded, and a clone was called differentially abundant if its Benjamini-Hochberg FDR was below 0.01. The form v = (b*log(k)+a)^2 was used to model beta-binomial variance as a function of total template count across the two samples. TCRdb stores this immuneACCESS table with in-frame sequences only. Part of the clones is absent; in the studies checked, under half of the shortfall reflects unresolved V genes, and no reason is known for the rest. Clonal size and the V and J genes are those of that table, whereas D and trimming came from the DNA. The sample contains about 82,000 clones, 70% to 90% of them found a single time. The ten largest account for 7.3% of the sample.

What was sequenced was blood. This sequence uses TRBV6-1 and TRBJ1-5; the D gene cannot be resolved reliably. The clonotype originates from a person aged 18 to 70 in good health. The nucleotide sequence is TGTGCCAGCACCCGGACGCAAGAGCATGGTCAGCCCCAGCATTTT. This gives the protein CASTRTQEHGQPQHF.